Each of the 32 T cell receptor beta chains below was sequenced from the same sample in a study of breast tumors, draining lymph nodes, adjacent tissues. TCRdb redid the calling of the multiplex PCR reads with MiXCR, one entry per CDR3 protein. Of under 250,000 distinct CDR3 sequences in the sample, roughly 32% were seen once. Axillary draining lymph nodes of breast cancer patients supplied the node samples. The specimen sequenced was axillary lymph node tissue. These receptors all stem from a female donor with breast cancer. Some clones in this sample may be carry-over from other donors' samples.

Ten or more counts support this clonotype. The rearrangement links TRBV7-9 to TRBJ2-3; 9 bases are a match to TRBD2. This CDR3 is 13 amino acids long. The V gene end was trimmed by 2 bases and the J gene end by 10 bases; junction bases not matched to a gene: 4. Germline V gene sequence: CDR1 SEHNR, CDR2 FQNEAQ (reference sequence). DNA of the CDR3: TGTGCCAGCAGCTTAATTAGCGGGGGCTCGCAGTATTTT. Translated, it gives CASSLISGGSQYF.

The chain employs TRBV29-1 and TRBJ1-2; the match to TRBD1 covers 7 bases. The trim removed 5 bases at V and 6 bases at J, leaving 18 bases unmatched. Germline V gives CDR1 SQVTM, CDR2 ANQGSEA. The CDR3 runs 16 residues. The CDR3 nucleotides are TGCAGCGTTAGACCCAGGGGGGGGGCCCCAAGGGATGGCTACACCTTC. Protein product: CSVRPRGGAPRDGYTF.

Many counts were recorded for this clonotype. The chain employs TRBV9 and TRBJ2-7, with a possible D match to TRBD2 (5 bases). Germline V lookup: CDR1 SGDLS, CDR2 YYNGEE. V was clipped by 1 base and J by 3 bases, with 11 bases between them. The CDR3 covers 14 residues. The chain's CDR3 is CASSVPTRGYEQYF. In nucleotides, the CDR3 is TGTGCCAGCAGCGTACCTACCCGGGGCTACGAGCAGTACTTC.

The chain carries TRBV19 and TRBJ1-6; the match to TRBD1 covers 9 bases. CDR3 length: 14 amino acids. Trimming at V came to 5 bases and at J to 10 bases, leaving 6 bases not matched to a gene. Germline CDR1 LNHDA, CDR2 SQIVND (reference sequence). The CDR3, as DNA: TGTGCCAGTAGTGGGACAGGGCAGATCTCACCCCTCCACTTT. Translation: CASSGTGQISPLHF.

This clonotype was observed at least ten times. This chain connects TRBV7-3 to TRBJ2-3; TRBD2 is a possible D gene (5 bases). Germline V lookup: CDR1 SGHTA, CDR2 FQGTGA. The V end lost 3 bases, the J end lost 3 bases, and 13 bases lay between the germline ends. CDR3 size: 15 residues. The CDR3 coding sequence is TGTGCCAGCAGCTTTTCTCTGGACTTAACAGATACGCAGTATTTT. Amino acid sequence: CASSFSLDLTDTQYF.

This clonotype was seen ten or more times. The chain is built from TRBV20-1 and TRBJ2-5; 7 nucleotides align to TRBD1. The CDR3 length is 13 residues. J gave up 1 base and V 6 bases, and 5 bases lay outside the gene matches. Germline lookup yields CDR1 DFQATT and CDR2 SNEGSKA (reference sequence). CDR3 in DNA: TGCAGTGCCGCAGCAGGGGGCCAAGAGACCCAGTACTTC. This sequence encodes CSAAAGGQETQYF.

V gene TRBV12-3 or TRBV12-4 combines with J gene TRBJ2-3, with 15 bases aligning to TRBD2. The CDR3 has 20 amino acids. Trimming at V came to 10 bases and at J to 1 base, leaving 18 bases not matched to a gene. CDR3 amino acids: CANSSRGLAGGVGRTDTQYF. The CDR3 DNA reads TGTGCCAACAGCTCGAGGGGACTAGCGGGAGGCGTTGGCCGCACAGATACGCAGTATTTT.

Many counts were recorded for this clonotype. V gene TRBV19 combines with J gene TRBJ2-7; TRBD1 matches at 7 bases. The V segment lost 1 base and the J segment 2 bases; nucleotides outside the gene matches: 5. In germline, CDR1 is LNHDA, CDR2 SQIVND (reference sequence). The length of the CDR3 is 15 residues. CDR3 nucleotide sequence: TGTGCCAGTAGTATAGGAGACAGGGCAACCTACGAGCAGTACTTC. Amino acids: CASSIGDRATYEQYF.

Many counts were recorded for this clonotype. This chain joins TRBV20-1 and TRBJ2-7; no clear D gene. The CDR3 is 13 amino acids. Germline V CDR1 and CDR2: DFQATT, SNEGSKA (reference sequence). Trimming left V 5 bases short and J 0 bases short, with 11 bases between. This CDR3 reads CSADRTGSYEQYF. DNA of the CDR3: TGCAGTGCTGACCGGACCGGCTCCTACGAGCAGTACTTC.

This clonotype was seen a few times. The genes are TRBV5-1 and TRBJ1-1; D not certain. Germline-derived CDR1 and CDR2 are SGHRS and YFSETQ. The CDR3 length is 12 residues. Trimming stripped 0 bases from V and 5 bases from J, with 5 bases between. DNA for the CDR3: TGCGCCAGCAGCTTGGATGGAACTGAAGCTTTCTTT. Amino acid sequence: CASSLDGTEAFF.

This clonotype was seen at least ten times. The chain recombines TRBV11-3 with TRBJ2-3, with D possibly TRBD1 on 6 matching bases. This CDR3 spans 14 amino acids. The ends were cut back, 5 bases at V and 5 bases at J, with 14 bases in the middle. Germline V gives CDR1 SGHNT, CDR2 YENEEA. CDR3 in DNA: TGTGCCAGCAGCCGGGACCCCAGGGGAGATACGCAGTATTTT. Translating it yields CASSRDPRGDTQYF.

J is TRBJ2-2 and V is TRBV20-1; D is perhaps TRBD2 (7 bases). The germline V and J ends were trimmed by 7 bases and 6 bases, with 21 bases remaining between them. Germline V gene data show CDR1 as DFQATT and CDR2 as SNEGSKA (reference sequence). CDR3 length: 15 amino acids. Here the CDR3 reads CSGVLGGAHAGELFF. The CDR3 nucleotides are TGCAGTGGGGTTTTGGGGGGGGCCCACGCCGGGGAGCTGTTTTTT.

This clonotype was picked up many times. This chain connects TRBV5-5 to TRBJ2-6, with 11 bases identical to TRBD1. Germline CDR1 is SGHKS and CDR2 is YYEKEE (reference sequence). This CDR3 region has 18 residues. V lost 4 bases and J lost 2; bases outside the gene matches: 8. CDR3 protein: CASSDRDRGYPGANVLTF. The CDR3 DNA sequence: TGTGCCAGCAGCGATCGGGACAGGGGGTATCCTGGGGCCAACGTCCTGACTTTC. Together with reference TRBV5-5 and TRBJ2-6, the CDR3 gives the full variable domain: DAGVTQSPTHLIKTRGQQVTLRCSPISGHKSVSWYQQVLGQGPQFIFQYYEKEERGRGNFPDRFSARQFPNYSSELNVNALLLGDSALYLCASSDRDRGYPGANVLTFGAGSRLTVL.

There are many counts of this clonotype. The chain joins TRBV29-1 to TRBJ2-1; 12 bases are a match to TRBD2. After removal of 6 bases from V and 8 bases from J, the junction contained 17 bases not matched to a gene. Germline V lookup: CDR1 SQVTM, CDR2 ANQGSEA. CDR3 size: 17 residues. The CDR3 reads CSVKMASGRAKTDEQFF. The CDR3 region has the DNA TGCAGCGTGAAAATGGCTAGCGGGAGGGCCAAGACGGATGAGCAGTTCTTC.

This clonotype was detected a few times. V and J are TRBV19 and TRBJ1-1; D is ambiguous. The V end lost 7 bases, the J end lost 0 bases, and 15 bases lay between the germline ends. CDR1 is LNHDA and CDR2 is SQIVND in the germline V gene (reference sequence). The CDR3 consists of 15 residues. The CDR3 sequence: CASTSRGGVNTEAFF. The CDR3 region has the DNA TGTGCCAGTACATCCCGGGGTGGAGTGAACACTGAAGCTTTCTTT.

This clonotype was seen ten or more times. V usage is TRBV5-1 and J usage is TRBJ2-3, with 8 bases matching TRBD1. The germline gives CDR1 SGHRS, CDR2 YFSETQ. The V gene end was trimmed by 4 bases and the J gene end by 4 bases; junction bases not matched to a gene: 8. The CDR3 runs 15 residues. Written as DNA, the CDR3 is TGCGCCAGCAGCCCACTACAGGGGGGCCCAGATACGCAGTATTTT. Translation: CASSPLQGGPDTQYF.

This clonotype has ten or more counts. The V gene is TRBV7-9, the J gene TRBJ1-5; 9 nucleotides line up with TRBD1. Per the germline V gene, CDR1 is SEHNR and CDR2 is FQNEAQ (reference sequence). CDR3 length: 16 amino acids. V lost 5 bases and J lost 1; bases outside the gene matches: 6. In nucleotides, the CDR3 is TGTGCCAGCAGCGCCGGGACAGGGTCGAGCAATCAGCCCCAGCATTTT. It is translated as CASSAGTGSSNQPQHF.

This clonotype was detected many times. A single base separates this from a much larger clone, so it may be a read error. The chain links TRBV20-1 to TRBJ2-3; perhaps TRBD2 as D (5 bases). The germline V gene has CDR1 DFQATT and CDR2 SNEGSKA (reference sequence). The CDR3 is 19 residues long. V was clipped by 0 bases and J by 1 base, with 23 bases between them. The CDR3 DNA sequence: TGCAGTGCTAGAGATTTCCAATCCCGTACCGGGATGGGCACAGATACGCAGTATTTT. Amino acids: CSARDFQSRTGMGTDTQYF.

This clonotype was detected ten times or more. The chain carries TRBV5-8 and TRBJ1-2; no clear D. The V gene lost 1 base and the J gene lost 3 bases, with 7 bases spanning the gap. The CDR3 consists of 13 residues. CDR1 and CDR2 (germline): SGHTS, YDEGEE. The CDR3 sequence is CASSLTRDYGYTF. DNA of the CDR3: TGTGCCAGCAGCTTGACGAGGGACTATGGCTACACCTTC. The full variable domain, its missing parts supplied by reference TRBV5-8 and TRBJ1-2, is EAGVTQSPTHLIKTRGQQATLRCSPISGHTSVYWYQQALGLGLQFLLWYDEGEERNRGNFPPRFSGRQFPNYSSELNVNALELEDSALYLCASSLTRDYGYTFGSGTRLTVV.

In its sample, this clonotype was seen many times. This rearrangement joins TRBV27 to TRBJ1-4; D is ambiguous. The CDR3 consists of 15 residues. The germline V gene has CDR1 MNHEY and CDR2 SMNVEV (reference sequence). The germline V and J ends were trimmed by 3 bases and 0 bases, with 8 bases remaining between them. The CDR3 reads CASSLHAATNEKLFF. The CDR3 DNA is TGTGCCAGCAGTTTGCATGCGGCAACTAATGAAAAACTGTTTTTT.

The chain has TRBV7-3 and TRBJ2-2, with TRBD2 matching over 12 bases. CDR1 SGHTA and CDR2 FQGTGA come from the germline V gene. The length of the CDR3 is 14 residues. V shed 3 bases, J shed 11 bases, and the junction held 4 bases outside the gene matches. The CDR3: CASSLTSGSGELFF. For the CDR3, the DNA is TGTGCCAGCAGCTTGACTAGCGGGAGCGGAGAGCTGTTTTTT.

There are many counts of this clonotype. The V call is TRBV9, the J call TRBJ1-2; D call uncertain. The V gene lost 0 bases and the J gene lost 2 bases, with 5 bases spanning the gap. Germline CDR1 is SGDLS and CDR2 is YYNGEE. The CDR3 runs 13 residues. Written as DNA, the CDR3 is TGTGCCAGCAGCGTAGGGAGGAACTATGGCTACACCTTC. It is translated as CASSVGRNYGYTF. Full variable domain (remainder filled in from reference TRBV9 and TRBJ1-2): DSGVTQTPKHLITATGQRVTLRCSPRSGDLSVYWYQQSLDQGLQFLIQYYNGEERAKGNILERFSAQQFPDLHSELNLSSLELGDSALYFCASSVGRNYGYTFGSGTRLTVV.

This clonotype was detected only a few times. V is TRBV7-9 and J is TRBJ2-5; D call uncertain. CDR3 size: 16 residues. V was trimmed by 5 bases and J by 3 bases, leaving 19 bases between them. Germline V gene data show CDR1 as SEHNR and CDR2 as FQNEAQ (reference sequence). The CDR3 protein is CASSPTWAAGEETQYF. The CDR3 region has the DNA TGTGCCAGCAGCCCTACGTGGGCCGCTGGCGAAGAGACCCAGTACTTC.

In its sample, this clonotype was seen many times. This sequence joins TRBV7-8 and TRBJ1-3; no firm D call. V lost 2 bases to trimming and J lost 3 bases, with 8 bases between them. This CDR3 region has 14 residues. The germline CDR1 and CDR2 sequences are SGHVS and FQNEAQ. The CDR3 protein is CASSLPGVGNTIYF. The CDR3, as DNA: TGTGCCAGCAGCTTACCCGGGGTTGGAAACACCATATATTTT.

In this sample, this clonotype turned up many times. This rearrangement joins TRBV30 to TRBJ2-2; D is unclear. Per germline, CDR1 GTSNPN and CDR2 SVGIG (reference sequence). CDR3 length: 14 residues. The V end was cut by 0 bases, the J end by 1 base, with 6 bases between. The CDR3 bases are TGTGCCTGGAGTGTACATCAGAACACCGGGGAGCTGTTTTTT. Translation: CAWSVHQNTGELFF.

This chain uses TRBV24-1 with TRBJ1-5; 8 bases line up with TRBD1. The CDR3 runs to 15 residues. Trimming cost V 4 bases and J 11 bases; bases outside gene matches: 12. Germline assignment: CDR1 KGHDR and CDR2 SFDVKD. CDR3 residues: CATSDHGQGGETQHF. CDR3 in DNA: TGTGCCACCAGTGACCATGGACAGGGTGGCGAGACCCAGCATTTT.

This clonotype was recorded at least ten times. The chain recombines TRBV5-1 with TRBJ2-2; the D is unclear. V lost 0 bases and J 4 bases, leaving 4 bases between the germline ends. Germline V CDR1 and CDR2: SGHRS, YFSETQ. CDR3 length: 13 amino acids. DNA of the CDR3: TGCGCCAGCAGCTTGGAGGTCACCGGGGAGCTGTTTTTT. It encodes CASSLEVTGELFF.

Ten or more counts support this clonotype. The chain uses TRBV4-1 and TRBJ2-1; 9 bases match TRBD2. The trim removed 4 bases at V and 0 bases at J, leaving 7 bases unmatched. The germline gives CDR1 MGHRA, CDR2 YSYEKL. The CDR3 has 17 amino acids. The CDR3 DNA is TGCGCCAGCAGCCGAGCCCTTAGCGGGAGCTCCTACAATGAGCAGTTCTTC. It is translated as CASSRALSGSSYNEQFF.

Details on this clonotype: A much more abundant neighbour one base away suggests this may be a read error. This rearrangement joins TRBV28 to TRBJ1-2, with D perhaps matching TRBD1 (5 bases). The germline CDR1 and CDR2 sequences are MDHEN and SYDVKM. Trimming shortened V by 5 bases and J by 3 bases, and 16 bases separated the two germline ends. This CDR3 is 15 amino acids long. The CDR3 spells CASSPGVRGDYGYTF. Here the CDR3 DNA reads TGTGCCAGCAGTCCCGGGGTCCGGGGGGACTATGGCTACACCTTC.

This clonotype has more than one count but fewer than ten. At one boundary the junction diverges from the germline segment, which might be a read error. The rearrangement uses TRBV6-5 and TRBJ2-6; 11 bases align to TRBD1. This CDR3 region has 19 residues. Germline lookup yields CDR1 MNHEY and CDR2 SVGAGI. The CDR3, as DNA: TGTGCCAGCAGTCACTCCGGGACAGGGGGGACCTCTGGGGCCAACGTCCTGACTTTC. Amino acid sequence: CASSHSGTGGTSGANVLTF.

This clonotype was counted ten times or more. This chain connects TRBV7-9 to TRBJ1-2; TRBD1 is a possible D gene (5 bases). Between the trimmed V and J ends, which lost 3 bases and 4 bases, there was a span of 12 bases. The CDR3 totals 14 residues. Germline V CDR1 and CDR2: SEHNR, FQNEAQ (reference sequence). The CDR3 region is CASSLDTVVYGYTF. The CDR3 nucleotides are TGTGCCAGCAGCTTGGACACCGTTGTCTATGGCTACACCTTC. The full variable domain, with the rest looked up from reference TRBV7-9 and TRBJ1-2, is DTGVSQNPRHKITKRGQNVTFRCDPISEHNRLYWYRQTLGQGPEFLTYFQNEAQLEKSRLLSDRFSAERPKGSFSTLEIQRTEQGDSAMYLCASSLDTVVYGYTFGSGTRLTVV.

In this sample, this clonotype turned up many times. This chain joins TRBV9 and TRBJ1-3; D is undetermined. The CDR3 has 14 residues. Trimming took 0 bases from V and 2 from J, leaving 6 bases between them. In germline, CDR1 is SGDLS, CDR2 YYNGEE. This chain's CDR3 is CASSVGVPGNTIYF. The CDR3 DNA follows: TGTGCCAGCAGCGTAGGGGTCCCTGGAAACACCATATATTTT.